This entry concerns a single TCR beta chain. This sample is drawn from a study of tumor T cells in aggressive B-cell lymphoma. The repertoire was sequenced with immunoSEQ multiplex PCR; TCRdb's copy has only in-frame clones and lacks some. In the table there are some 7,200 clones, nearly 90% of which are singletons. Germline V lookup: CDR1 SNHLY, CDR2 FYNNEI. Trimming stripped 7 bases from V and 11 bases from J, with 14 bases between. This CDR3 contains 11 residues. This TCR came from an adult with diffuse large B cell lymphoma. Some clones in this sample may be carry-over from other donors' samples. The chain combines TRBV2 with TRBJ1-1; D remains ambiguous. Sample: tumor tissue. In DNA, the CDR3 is TGTGCCAGCACTCGGGAGCTGGGGGCTTTCTTT. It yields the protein CASTRELGAFF. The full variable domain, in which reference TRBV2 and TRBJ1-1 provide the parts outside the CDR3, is EPEVTQTPSHQVTQMGQEVILRCVPISNHLYFYWYRQILGQKVEFLVSFYNNEISEKSEIFDDQFSVERPDGSNFTLKIRSTKLEDSAMYFCASTRELGAFFGQGTRLTVV.